Included here is one T cell receptor beta chain sequence, with context. Source study methods: How many nucleated cells were present was estimated from reference gene primer amplification. The protocol was immunoSEQ multiplex PCR, while the TCRdb copy is restricted to in-frame clones and leaves out a portion. The V and J calls and clone size were taken over from that table, and D and trimming were inferred from the DNA. The sample yields roughly 700,000 clones, 75% to 90% seen once. The entry originates in a study of blood T cell repertoires in COVID-19. For the study at large: The origin of the acute and convalescent COVID-19 samples was the United States, Italy and Spain. PBMCs, B-cell-depleted T cells, or T cells were the source of the cDNA or gDNA that made up the material.

Sequenced: peripheral blood. The sequence was obtained from a woman between 18 and 29 years old with acute or convalescent COVID-19.

In DNA, the CDR3 is TGTGCCAGCAGTGAAGGGGGTGGTTCACCCCTCCACTTT. It codes for CASSEGGGSPLHF. The genes are TRBV6-4 and TRBJ1-6, with D perhaps TRBD1 (6 bases). Trimming removed 3 bases from V and 9 bases from J, with 9 bases in between. Germline lookup yields CDR1 MRHNA and CDR2 SNTAGT. The CDR3 is made up of 13 amino acids.